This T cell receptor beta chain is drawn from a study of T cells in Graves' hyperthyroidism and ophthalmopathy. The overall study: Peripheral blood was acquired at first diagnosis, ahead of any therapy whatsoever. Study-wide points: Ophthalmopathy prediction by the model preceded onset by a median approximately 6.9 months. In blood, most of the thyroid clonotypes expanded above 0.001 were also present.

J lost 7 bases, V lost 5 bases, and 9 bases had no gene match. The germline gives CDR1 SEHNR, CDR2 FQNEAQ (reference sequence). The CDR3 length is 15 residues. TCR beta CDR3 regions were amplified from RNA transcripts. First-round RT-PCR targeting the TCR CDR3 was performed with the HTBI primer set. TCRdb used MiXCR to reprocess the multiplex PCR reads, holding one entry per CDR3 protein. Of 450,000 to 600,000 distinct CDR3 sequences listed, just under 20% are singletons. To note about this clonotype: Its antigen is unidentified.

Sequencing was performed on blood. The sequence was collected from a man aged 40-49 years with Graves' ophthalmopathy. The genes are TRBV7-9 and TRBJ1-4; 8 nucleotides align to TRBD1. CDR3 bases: TGTGCCAGCAGCGTTGGACAGGGACGGCGTGAAAAACTGTTTTTT. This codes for CASSVGQGRREKLFF. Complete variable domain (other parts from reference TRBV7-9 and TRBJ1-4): DTGVSQNPRHKITKRGQNVTFRCDPISEHNRLYWYRQTLGQGPEFLTYFQNEAQLEKSRLLSDRFSAERPKGSFSTLEIQRTEQGDSAMYLCASSVGQGRREKLFFGSGTQLSVL.